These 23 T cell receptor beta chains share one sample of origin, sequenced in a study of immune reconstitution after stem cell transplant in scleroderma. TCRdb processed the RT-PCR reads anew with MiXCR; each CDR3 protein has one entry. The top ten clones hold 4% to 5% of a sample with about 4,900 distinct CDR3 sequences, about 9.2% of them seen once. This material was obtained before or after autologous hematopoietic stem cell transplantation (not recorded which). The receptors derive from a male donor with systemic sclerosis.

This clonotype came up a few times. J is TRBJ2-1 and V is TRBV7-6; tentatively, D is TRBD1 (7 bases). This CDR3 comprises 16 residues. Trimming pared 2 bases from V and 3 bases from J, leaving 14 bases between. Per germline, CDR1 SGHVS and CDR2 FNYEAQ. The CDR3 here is CASSLFLRDSYNEQFF. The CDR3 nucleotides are TGTGCCAGCAGCTTATTTTTGCGGGACAGCTACAATGAGCAGTTCTTC.

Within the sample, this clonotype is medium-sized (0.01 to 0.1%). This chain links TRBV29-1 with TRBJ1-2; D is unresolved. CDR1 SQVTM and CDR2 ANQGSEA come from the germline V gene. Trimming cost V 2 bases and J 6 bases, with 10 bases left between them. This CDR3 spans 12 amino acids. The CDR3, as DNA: TGCAGCGTTGAAAGGAGGCGGGATGGCTACACCTTC. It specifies CSVERRRDGYTF.

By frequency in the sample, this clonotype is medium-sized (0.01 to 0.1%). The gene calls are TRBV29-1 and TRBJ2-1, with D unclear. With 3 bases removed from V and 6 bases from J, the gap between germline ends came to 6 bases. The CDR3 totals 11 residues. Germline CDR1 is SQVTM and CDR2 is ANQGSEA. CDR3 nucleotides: TGCAGCGTTGACGGTGGCAATGAGCAGTTCTTC. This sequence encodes CSVDGGNEQFF.

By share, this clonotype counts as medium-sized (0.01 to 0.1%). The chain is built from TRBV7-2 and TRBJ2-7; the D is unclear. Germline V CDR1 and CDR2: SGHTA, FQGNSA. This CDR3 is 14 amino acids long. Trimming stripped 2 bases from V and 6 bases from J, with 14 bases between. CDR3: CASSLPLWPTEQYF. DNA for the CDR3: TGTGCCAGCAGCTTACCCCTCTGGCCCACCGAGCAGTACTTC.

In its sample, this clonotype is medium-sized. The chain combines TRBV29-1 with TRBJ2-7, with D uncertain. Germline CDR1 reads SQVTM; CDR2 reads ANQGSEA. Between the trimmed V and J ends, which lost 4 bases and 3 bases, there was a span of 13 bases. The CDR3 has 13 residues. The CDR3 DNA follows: TGCAGCGTTGTTGCGGACGACCGCTACGAGCAGTACTTC. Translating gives CSVVADDRYEQYF.

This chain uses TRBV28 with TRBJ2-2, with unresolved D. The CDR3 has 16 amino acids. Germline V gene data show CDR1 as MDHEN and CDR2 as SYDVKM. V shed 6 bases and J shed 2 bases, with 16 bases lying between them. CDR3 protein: CASSRQEKLNTGELFF. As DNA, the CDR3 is TGTGCCAGCAGCCGGCAGGAGAAACTTAACACCGGGGAGCTGTTTTTT. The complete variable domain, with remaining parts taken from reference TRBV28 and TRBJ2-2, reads DVKVTQSSRYLVKRTGEKVFLECVQDMDHENMFWYRQDPGLGLRLIYFSYDVKMKEKGDIPEGYSVSREKKERFSLILESASTNQTSMYLCASSRQEKLNTGELFFGEGSRLTVL.

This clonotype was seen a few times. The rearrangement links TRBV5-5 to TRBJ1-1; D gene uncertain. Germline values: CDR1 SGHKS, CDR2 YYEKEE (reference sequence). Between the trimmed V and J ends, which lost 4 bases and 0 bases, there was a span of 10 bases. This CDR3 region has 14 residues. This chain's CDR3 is CASSPAPMNTEAFF. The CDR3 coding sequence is TGTGCCAGCAGCCCGGCTCCCATGAACACTGAAGCTTTCTTT.

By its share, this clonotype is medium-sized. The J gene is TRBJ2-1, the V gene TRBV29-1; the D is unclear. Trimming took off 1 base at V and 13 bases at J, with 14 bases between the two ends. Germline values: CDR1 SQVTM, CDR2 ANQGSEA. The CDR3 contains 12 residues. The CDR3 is CSVEGLETSQFF. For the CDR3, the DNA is TGCAGCGTTGAAGGCTTGGAGACCAGTCAGTTCTTC.

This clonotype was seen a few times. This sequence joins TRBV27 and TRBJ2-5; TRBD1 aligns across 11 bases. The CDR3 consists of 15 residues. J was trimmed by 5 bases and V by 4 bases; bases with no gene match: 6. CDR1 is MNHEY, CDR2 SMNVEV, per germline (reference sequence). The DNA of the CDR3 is TGTGCCAGCAGTTCCGGGACAGGGGGACGCGAGACCCAGTACTTC. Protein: CASSSGTGGRETQYF.

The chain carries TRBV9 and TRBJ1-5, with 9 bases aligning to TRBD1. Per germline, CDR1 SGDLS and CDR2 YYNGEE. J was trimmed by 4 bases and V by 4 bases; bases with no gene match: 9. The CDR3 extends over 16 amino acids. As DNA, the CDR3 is TGTGCCAGCAGCTCAGGGGGACAGGGCGGAAATCAGCCCCAGCATTTT. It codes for CASSSGGQGGNQPQHF.

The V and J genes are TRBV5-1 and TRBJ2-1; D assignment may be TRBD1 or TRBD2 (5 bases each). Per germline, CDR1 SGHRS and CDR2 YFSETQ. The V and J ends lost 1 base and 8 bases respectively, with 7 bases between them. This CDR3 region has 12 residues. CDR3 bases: TGCGCCAGCAGCTTGAGGGGAGATGAGCAGTTCTTC. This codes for CASSLRGDEQFF.

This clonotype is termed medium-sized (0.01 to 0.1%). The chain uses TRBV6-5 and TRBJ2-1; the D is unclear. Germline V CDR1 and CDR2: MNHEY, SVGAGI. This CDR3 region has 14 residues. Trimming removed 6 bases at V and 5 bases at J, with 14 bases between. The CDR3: CASSPPGRNNEQFF. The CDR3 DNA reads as TGTGCCAGCAGCCCCCCCGGCAGGAACAATGAGCAGTTCTTC.

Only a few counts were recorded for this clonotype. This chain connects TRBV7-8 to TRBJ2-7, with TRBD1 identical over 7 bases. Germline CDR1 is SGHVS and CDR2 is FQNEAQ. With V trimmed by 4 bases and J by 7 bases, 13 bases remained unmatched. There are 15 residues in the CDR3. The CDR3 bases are TGTGCCAGCAGCTGGCCCCCGGGACAGACCTTGGAGCAGTACTTC. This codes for CASSWPPGQTLEQYF.

The DNA for the CDR3 is TGTGCCAGCAGCTTGGGGGAACCTGGAAACACCATATATTTT. It specifies CASSLGEPGNTIYF. The chain combines TRBV5-4 with TRBJ1-3, with unresolved D. V was pared by 0 bases and J by 2 bases, with 6 bases between. This CDR3 contains 14 residues. Germline CDR1 SGHNT, CDR2 YYREEE (reference sequence).

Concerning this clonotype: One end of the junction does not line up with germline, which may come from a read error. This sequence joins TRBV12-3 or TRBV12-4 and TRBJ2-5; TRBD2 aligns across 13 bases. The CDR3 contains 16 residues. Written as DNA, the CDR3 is TGTGCCAGCAGGGCGACTAGCGGGGGGCCACAAGGGACCCAGTACTTC. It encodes CASRATSGGPQGTQYF.

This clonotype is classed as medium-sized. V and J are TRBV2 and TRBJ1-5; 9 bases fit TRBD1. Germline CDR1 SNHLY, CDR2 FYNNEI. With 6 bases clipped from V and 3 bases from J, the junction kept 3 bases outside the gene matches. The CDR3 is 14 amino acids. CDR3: CASRGQGDNQPQHF. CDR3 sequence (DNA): TGTGCCAGCAGGGGACAGGGCGACAATCAGCCCCAGCATTTT.

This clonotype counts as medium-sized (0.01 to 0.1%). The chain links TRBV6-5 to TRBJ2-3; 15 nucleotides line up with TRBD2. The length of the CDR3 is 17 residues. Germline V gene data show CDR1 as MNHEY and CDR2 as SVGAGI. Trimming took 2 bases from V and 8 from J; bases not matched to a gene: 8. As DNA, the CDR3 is TGTGCCAGCAGTTACCCCGGGACTAGCGGGGGGCGGGGTACGCAGTATTTT. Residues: CASSYPGTSGGRGTQYF.

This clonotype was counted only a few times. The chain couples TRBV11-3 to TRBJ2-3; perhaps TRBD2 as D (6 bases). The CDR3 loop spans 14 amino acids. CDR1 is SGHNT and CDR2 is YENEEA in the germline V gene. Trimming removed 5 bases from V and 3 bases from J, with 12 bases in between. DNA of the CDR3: TGTGCCAGCAGCACCCAGACTAGGACAGATACGCAGTATTTT. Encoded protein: CASSTQTRTDTQYF.

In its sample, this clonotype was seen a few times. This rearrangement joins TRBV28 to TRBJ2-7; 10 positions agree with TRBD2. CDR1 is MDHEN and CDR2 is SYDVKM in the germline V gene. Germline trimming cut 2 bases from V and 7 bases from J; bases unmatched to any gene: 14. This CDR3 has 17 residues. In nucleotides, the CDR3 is TGTGCCAGCAGTTTAGCAACCGCTCTAGCGGGAGTTGGTGAGCAGTACTTC. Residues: CASSLATALAGVGEQYF. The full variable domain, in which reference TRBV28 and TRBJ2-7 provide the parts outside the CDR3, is DVKVTQSSRYLVKRTGEKVFLECVQDMDHENMFWYRQDPGLGLRLIYFSYDVKMKEKGDIPEGYSVSREKKERFSLILESASTNQTSMYLCASSLATALAGVGEQYFGPGTRLTVT.

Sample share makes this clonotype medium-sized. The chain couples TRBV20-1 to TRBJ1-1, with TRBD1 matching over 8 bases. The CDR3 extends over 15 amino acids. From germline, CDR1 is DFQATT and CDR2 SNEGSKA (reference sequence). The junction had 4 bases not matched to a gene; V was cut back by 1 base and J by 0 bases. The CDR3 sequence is CSARVYRGMNTEAFF. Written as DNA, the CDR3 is TGCAGTGCTAGAGTTTACAGGGGGATGAACACTGAAGCTTTCTTT.

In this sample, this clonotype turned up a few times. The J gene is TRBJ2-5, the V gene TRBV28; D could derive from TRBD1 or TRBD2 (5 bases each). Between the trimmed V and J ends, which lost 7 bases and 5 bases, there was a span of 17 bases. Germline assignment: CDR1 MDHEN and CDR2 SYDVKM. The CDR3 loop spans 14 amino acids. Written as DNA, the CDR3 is TGTGCCAGCACAATTTGGGGGTCCAGGGAGACCCAGTACTTC. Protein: CASTIWGSRETQYF.

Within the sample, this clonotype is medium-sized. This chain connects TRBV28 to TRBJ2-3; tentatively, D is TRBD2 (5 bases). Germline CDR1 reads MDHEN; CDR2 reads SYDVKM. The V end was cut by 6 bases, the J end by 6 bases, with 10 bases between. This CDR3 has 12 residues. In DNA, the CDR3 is TGTGCCAGCAGCTGGGGAGAGGATACGCAGTATTTT. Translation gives CASSWGEDTQYF.

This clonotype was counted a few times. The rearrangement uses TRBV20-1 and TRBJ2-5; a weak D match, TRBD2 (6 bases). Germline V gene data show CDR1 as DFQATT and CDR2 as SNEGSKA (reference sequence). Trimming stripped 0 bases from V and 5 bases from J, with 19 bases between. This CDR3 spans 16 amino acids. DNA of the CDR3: TGCAGTGCTAGAGAGAAGCGGGCCCCCCAGGGTGAGACCCAGTACTTC. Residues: CSAREKRAPQGETQYF.